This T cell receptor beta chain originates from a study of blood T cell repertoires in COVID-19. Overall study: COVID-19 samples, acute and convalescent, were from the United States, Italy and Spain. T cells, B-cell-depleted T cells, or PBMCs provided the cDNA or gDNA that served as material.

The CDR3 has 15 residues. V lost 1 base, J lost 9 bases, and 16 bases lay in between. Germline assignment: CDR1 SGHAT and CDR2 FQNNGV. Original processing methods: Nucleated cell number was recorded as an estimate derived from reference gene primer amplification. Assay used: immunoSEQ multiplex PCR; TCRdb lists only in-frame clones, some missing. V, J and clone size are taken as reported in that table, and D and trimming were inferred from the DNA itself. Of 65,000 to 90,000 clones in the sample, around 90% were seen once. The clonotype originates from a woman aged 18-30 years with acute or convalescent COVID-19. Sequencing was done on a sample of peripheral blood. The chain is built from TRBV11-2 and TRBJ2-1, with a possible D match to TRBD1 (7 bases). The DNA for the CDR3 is TGTGCCAGCAGCTTAGGAGTCAGGGGGGCCACTGAGCAGTTCTTC. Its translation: CASSLGVRGATEQFF.